Shown below are 19 T cell receptor beta chains from a single sample sequenced in a study of blood T cell repertoires in COVID-19. The assay was immunoSEQ multiplex PCR, and TCRdb's table has in-frame clones only and misses some. The repertoire has approximately 50,000 clones, over 70% of them found once; the top ten carry about 5%. Sequencing was performed on peripheral blood. All receptors derive from a human donor in a cohort sampled during active COVID-19.

The genes are TRBV24-1 and TRBJ2-3, with D possibly TRBD2 on 6 matching bases. Germline V CDR1 and CDR2: KGHDR, SFDVKD. The CDR3 runs 16 residues. V lost 4 bases to trimming and J lost 5 bases, with 18 bases between them. The CDR3 is CATSDSGSGVRDTQYF. CDR3 DNA sequence: TGTGCCACCAGTGACTCTGGCTCGGGGGTGAGAGATACGCAGTATTTT.

This clone was counted between two and nine times. The V call is TRBV4-1, the J call TRBJ1-2; a possible D gene is TRBD1 (5 bases). CDR3 length: 11 amino acids. Trimming removed 6 bases from V and 8 bases from J, with 10 bases in between. Germline CDR1 reads MGHRA; CDR2 reads YSYEKL. The CDR3 here is CASRDPGGYTF. The CDR3 bases are TGCGCCAGCAGGGACCCAGGGGGCTACACCTTC.

V and J are TRBV12-3 or TRBV12-4 and TRBJ1-6; TRBD1 is a possible D gene (5 bases). CDR3 length: 13 amino acids. Trimming pared 5 bases from V and 7 bases from J, leaving 9 bases between. This CDR3 is CASSRQLNSPLHF. CDR3 DNA: TGTGCCAGCAGTCGACAGTTAAATTCACCCCTCCACTTT.

V and J are TRBV20-1 and TRBJ1-2, with no clear D. The germline V gene encodes CDR1 DFQATT and CDR2 SNEGSKA (reference sequence). The CDR3 consists of 8 residues. CDR3 coding DNA: TGCATTATTCAGGGCTACACCTTC. It is translated as CIIQGYTF.

The chain carries TRBV6-2 or TRBV6-3 and TRBJ2-1, with 12 bases aligning to TRBD2. J lost 6 bases, V lost 0 bases, and 9 bases had no gene match. The CDR3 runs to 18 residues. From germline, CDR1 is MNHEY and CDR2 SVGEGT. The CDR3 DNA reads as TGTGCCAGCAGTTACTCGATTGTGACTAGCGGGAGTTTCAATGAGCAGTTCTTC. Encoded protein: CASSYSIVTSGSFNEQFF.

This chain links TRBV27 with TRBJ2-1; 7 bases are a match to TRBD2. V was pared by 3 bases and J by 4 bases, with 9 bases of the junction left unmatched. Germline V CDR1 and CDR2: MNHEY, SMNVEV (reference sequence). The length of the CDR3 is 16 residues. The CDR3: CASSLDGRASYNEQFF. The CDR3 DNA reads TGTGCCAGCAGTTTGGATGGGAGGGCCTCTTACAATGAGCAGTTCTTC.

The J gene is TRBJ2-7, the V gene TRBV7-9, with D possibly being TRBD1 (5 bases). The CDR3 extends over 16 amino acids. V lost 1 base, J lost 3 bases, and 16 bases lay in between. Looked up from germline, CDR1 is SEHNR and CDR2 is FQNEAQ (reference sequence). The CDR3 region has the DNA TGTGCCAGCAGCTTAGATCCTGGGGCCTTCTTCTACGAGCAGTACTTC. Translation: CASSLDPGAFFYEQYF.

The chain joins TRBV19 to TRBJ1-2, with TRBD1 matching over 8 bases. Germline V lookup: CDR1 LNHDA, CDR2 SQIVND (reference sequence). The CDR3 length is 14 residues. Germline trimming cut 1 base from V and 4 bases from J; bases unmatched to any gene: 2. The CDR3 is CASSIAQGGYGYTF. The CDR3 DNA reads TGTGCCAGTAGTATAGCACAGGGGGGCTATGGCTACACCTTC.

This clone has a handful of counts. This sequence joins TRBV7-3 and TRBJ2-1, with TRBD1 as a possible D gene (5 bases). Germline CDR1 and CDR2: SGHTA and FQGTGA. Trimming pared 2 bases from V and 4 bases from J, leaving 12 bases between. The length of the CDR3 is 15 residues. The CDR3 nucleotides are TGTGCCAGCAGCTTATCGGCAGGGCCTTACAATGAGCAGTTCTTC. Its translation is CASSLSAGPYNEQFF.

This clone was detected a few times. The chain joins TRBV7-9 to TRBJ1-6, with 7 bases that match TRBD1. The CDR3 sequence is 14 residues long. V was clipped by 5 bases and J by 9 bases; unmatched bases: 7. Germline V gene lookup returns CDR1 SEHNR and CDR2 FQNEAQ (reference sequence). The CDR3 reads CASSQTGKASPLHF. DNA of the CDR3: TGTGCCAGCAGCCAGACAGGGAAAGCTTCACCCCTCCACTTT. Drawing the rest from reference TRBV7-9 and TRBJ1-6, the complete variable domain is DTGVSQNPRHKITKRGQNVTFRCDPISEHNRLYWYRQTLGQGPEFLTYFQNEAQLEKSRLLSDRFSAERPKGSFSTLEIQRTEQGDSAMYLCASSQTGKASPLHFGNGTRLTVT.

V and J are TRBV4-3 and TRBJ1-6, with no clear D. The CDR3 is made up of 15 amino acids. Trimming took 4 bases from V and 0 from J, leaving 7 bases between them. The germline CDR1 and CDR2 sequences are LGHNA and YSLEER. The CDR3 DNA follows: TGCGCCAGCAGCCCGGGGAGCTCCTATAATTCACCCCTCCACTTT. The encoded protein is CASSPGSSYNSPLHF.

The chain joins TRBV7-9 to TRBJ2-1; TRBD2 is a possible D gene (6 bases). CDR1 is SEHNR and CDR2 is FQNEAQ in the germline V gene (reference sequence). The CDR3 spans 13 residues. Trimming stripped 4 bases from V and 10 bases from J, with 14 bases between. The CDR3 protein is CASSSGTGREQFF. CDR3 nucleotides: TGTGCCAGCAGCTCAGGGACCGGGAGAGAGCAGTTCTTC.

The rearrangement links TRBV24-1 to TRBJ2-5, with 8 bases identical to TRBD2. Germline V gene data show CDR1 as KGHDR and CDR2 as SFDVKD. Germline trimming cut 3 bases from V and 1 base from J; bases unmatched to any gene: 6. The CDR3 covers 16 residues. Here the CDR3 reads CATSDVGGGLQETQYF. As DNA, the CDR3 is TGTGCCACCAGTGATGTCGGGGGGGGGCTCCAAGAGACCCAGTACTTC.

V is TRBV5-1 and J is TRBJ2-6, with TRBD1 as a possible D gene (7 bases). This CDR3 spans 16 amino acids. CDR1 SGHRS and CDR2 YFSETQ come from the germline V gene. The germline V and J ends were trimmed by 4 bases and 2 bases, with 13 bases remaining between them. CDR3: CASSPRGEAGANVLTF. CDR3 bases: TGCGCCAGCAGCCCCAGGGGGGAGGCTGGGGCCAACGTCCTGACTTTC.

The chain employs TRBV6-5 and TRBJ2-2; weak D call: TRBD2 (6 bases). The germline V gene encodes CDR1 MNHEY and CDR2 SVGAGI. Deletions cut 6 bases from V and 6 bases from J, with 11 bases between. The CDR3 covers 13 residues. The CDR3 sequence: CASRESGAGELFF. The CDR3 DNA sequence: TGTGCCAGCAGGGAGTCGGGGGCCGGGGAGCTGTTTTTT.

With regard to this clone: The sample contains more than one DNA sequence encoding this CDR3. This sequence joins TRBV20-1 and TRBJ2-3; possible D gene TRBD2, 6 bases. This CDR3 is built from 15 residues. The V end lost 3 bases, the J end lost 2 bases, and 15 bases lay between the germline ends. Germline-derived CDR1 and CDR2 are DFQATT and SNEGSKA (reference sequence). CDR3 in amino acids: CSASGGSGPTDTQYF. The CDR3 bases are TGCAGTGCTAGTGGTGGTAGCGGCCCCACAGATACGCAGTATTTT.

The chain links TRBV7-2 to TRBJ2-2, with a possible D match to TRBD2 (6 bases). CDR1 is SGHTA, CDR2 FQGNSA, per germline. The CDR3 has 15 amino acids. The V end was cut by 5 bases, the J end by 6 bases, with 16 bases between. The CDR3 loop is CASSRGAQHAGELFF. CDR3 DNA: TGTGCCAGCAGCCGCGGGGCCCAACACGCCGGGGAGCTGTTTTTT.

CDR3 amino acids: CASPLVGQGALFHEQYF. The CDR3 DNA is TGTGCCAGCCCCCTGGTAGGACAGGGGGCCTTGTTCCACGAGCAGTACTTC. The chain employs TRBV7-8 and TRBJ2-7; 11 nucleotides match TRBD1. The CDR3 is 17 residues long. V lost 8 bases, J lost 5 bases, and 17 bases stayed unmatched. CDR1 is SGHVS, CDR2 FQNEAQ, per germline. Based on the CDR3 plus reference TRBV7-8 and TRBJ2-7, the full variable domain is GAGVSQSPRYKVAKRGQDVALRCDPISGHVSLFWYQQALGQGPEFLTYFQNEAQLDKSGLPSDRFFAERPEGSVSTLKIQRTQQEDSAVYLCASPLVGQGALFHEQYFGPGTRLTVT.

This clone was found a few times. The rearrangement uses TRBV4-1 and TRBJ2-3; TRBD2 might be the D (5 bases). Germline CDR1 is MGHRA and CDR2 is YSYEKL. Deletions cut 3 bases from V and 5 bases from J, with 12 bases between. The CDR3 runs to 14 residues. CDR3 nucleotide sequence: TGCGCCAGCAGCCACGTCGAGGGTGTAGATACGCAGTATTTT. Its translation: CASSHVEGVDTQYF.